This T cell receptor beta chain is from a study of regulatory T cells in long-lasting Graves disease. This clonotype was picked up many times. What it binds is not known. The CDR3 is 14 amino acids. Germline loops: CDR1 MNHNS, CDR2 SASEGT. The ends lost 6 bases at V and 5 bases at J; junction bases unmatched: 5. Relying on iRepertoire HTBI primers and Arm-PCR of CDR3 regions, the team built TCR beta libraries. Each CDR3 protein gets one entry after TCRdb re-called the multiplex PCR reads with MiXCR. This table holds about 430,000 distinct CDR3 sequences, 21% found once. Points from the study as a whole: Among samples with persistent disease, TRBV28, TRBJ1-2 and TRBJ2-5 were favored. Persistent Graves' patients showed less TCR diversity than newly diagnosed patients showed. Clonotypes that were public and shared totalled fewer than 3,500 in persistent patients versus 966 in new patients.

Specified time point: persistent/refractory GD, antithyroid drugs over 5 years with positive TRAb. Isolated PBMC RNA provided the starting material for the TCR library. The starting material was peripheral blood mononuclear cells (PBMCs), obtained when the disease was refractory, from a patient treated with antithyroid drugs. The chain employs TRBV6-1 and TRBJ2-2, with TRBD1 matching 8 bases. This clonotype was sampled from a female donor with Graves disease. The CDR3: CASRPQGDTGELFF. CDR3 nucleotides: TGTGCCAGCAGACCACAGGGGGATACCGGGGAGCTGTTTTTT.